This T cell receptor beta chain was recovered during a study of blood T cell repertoires in COVID-19. Study context: Sources were T cells, B-cell-depleted T cells, or PBMCs; the material itself was cDNA or gDNA.

V dropped 0 bases and J dropped 0; count of bases not matched to a gene: 9. This CDR3 is 20 amino acids long. Looked up from germline, CDR1 is SGHRS and CDR2 is YFSETQ. Per the original methods: Amplification of reference gene primers provided the estimated nucleated cell counts. Libraries were prepared by immunoSEQ multiplex PCR; TCRdb keeps only in-frame clonotypes and omits some of them. V and J calls and clone size are those listed in that table; D and trimming were worked out from the DNA. The sample gives around 150,000 clones, more than 90% of which show up once; around 17% is in the top ten. This TCR came from a man between 60 and 70 years old with active or convalescent COVID-19. Sample: peripheral blood. J is TRBJ2-3 and V is TRBV5-1; the match to TRBD2 covers 14 bases. In nucleotides, the CDR3 is TGCGCCAGCAGCTTGGCTAGGGGACTAGCGGGGGCCTCTAGCACAGATACGCAGTATTTT. It encodes CASSLARGLAGASSTDTQYF.